This T cell receptor (beta chain) was captured by sequencing in a study of T cell responses to AZD1222 COVID-19 vaccine. Timing groups of about 4 and about 12 weeks for second doses were pooled. Trimming pared 9 bases from V and 0 bases from J, leaving 11 bases between. CDR3 length: 13 amino acids. In germline, CDR1 is LNHDA, CDR2 SQIVND (reference sequence). Assay: immunoSEQ multiplex PCR; the TCRdb copy retains only in-frame clones and omits some. The repertoire holds 100,000 to 150,000 clones, with around 83% as singletons. This sequence joins TRBV19 and TRBJ1-1; possibly TRBD1 for D (6 bases). Sample: peripheral blood, taken 28 days after the second AZD1222 dose. This sequence originates from an adult who received the AZD1222 COVID-19 vaccine. The CDR3 nucleotides read TGTGCCAGCCAACAGGGTTTGAACACTGAAGCTTTCTTT. Its translation is CASQQGLNTEAFF.